Below, one T cell receptor (beta chain) is given with its context. The data were obtained in a study of cytomegalovirus exposure and HLA in healthy donors. PCR employed 60 Vbeta and 13 Jbeta primers. This table comes from immunoSEQ multiplex PCR, and its TCRdb copy is limited to in-frame clones, with some not included. The sample shows around 100,000 clones, about 80% of them seen only once. V shed 5 bases, J shed 2 bases, and the junction held 6 bases outside the gene matches. This CDR3 contains 15 residues. CDR1 is MDHEN, CDR2 SYDVKM, per germline. The sequenced sample was PBMCs. This TCR derives from a woman aged 18-29 years in good health and CMV-seropositive. This chain connects TRBV28 to TRBJ2-7, with 10 nucleotides matching TRBD1. CDR3 region: CASSRDRGPPYEQYF. CDR3 sequence (DNA): TGTGCCAGCAGTCGGGACAGGGGACCTCCCTACGAGCAGTACTTC.